One and the same sample provided the 31 T cell receptor beta chains below, sequenced in a study of graft-versus-host responses after intestinal transplantation. Clones were read by immunoSEQ multiplex PCR, and TCRdb kept only the in-frame ones, dropping some. The sample lists roughly 11,000 clones; roughly 77% were seen once. Grafts had their tissue processed, releasing intraepithelial and lamina propria lymphocytes. This sample comprised ileum tissue, obtained more than 140 days after intestinal transplantation. These receptors were obtained from a human patient who received an intestinal transplant, so some T cells may come from the graft donor.

The genes are TRBV28 and TRBJ1-3; D is undetermined. The length of the CDR3 is 18 residues. Deletions cut 4 bases from V and 1 base from J, with 20 bases between. CDR1 is MDHEN, CDR2 SYDVKM, per germline. CDR3 sequence reads: CASSSPPARWRSGNTIYF. DNA for the CDR3: TGTGCCAGCAGTTCCCCTCCCGCACGGTGGAGATCTGGAAACACCATATATTTT.

By share, this clone ranks as medium-sized. The rearrangement joins TRBV4-1 to TRBJ2-5, with D possibly TRBD1 on 6 matching bases. Germline CDR1 is MGHRA and CDR2 is YSYEKL. The CDR3 spans 15 residues. Trimming left V 1 base short and J 9 bases short, with 18 bases between. The CDR3 spells CASSQVVQAEGAQYF. As DNA, the CDR3 is TGCGCCAGCAGCCAAGTGGTGCAGGCCGAGGGGGCCCAGTACTTC.

In this sample, this clone turned up once. The V call is TRBV29-1, the J call TRBJ2-3; 9 positions match TRBD2. The V segment lost 5 bases and the J segment 2 bases; nucleotides outside the gene matches: 8. The germline CDR1 and CDR2 sequences are SQVTM and ANQGSEA. CDR3 length: 15 residues. The CDR3 coding sequence is TGCAGCGTTCTCGGTGCGGGGGGGCCCACAGATACGCAGTATTTT. This sequence encodes CSVLGAGGPTDTQYF.

This clone was picked up one time. This chain links TRBV7-3 with TRBJ2-1; 7 nucleotides line up with TRBD2. CDR1 is SGHTA, CDR2 FQGTGA, per germline. V dropped 0 bases and J dropped 0; count of bases not matched to a gene: 5. The CDR3 extends over 17 amino acids. The CDR3 protein is CASSLTSGGSSYNEQFF. CDR3 in DNA: TGTGCCAGCAGCTTAACGTCGGGCGGGAGCTCCTACAATGAGCAGTTCTTC. Looking up the rest from reference TRBV7-3 and TRBJ2-1 gives the full variable domain: GAGVSQTPSNKVTEKGKYVELRCDPISGHTALYWYRQSLGQGPEFLIYFQGTGAADDSGLPNDRFFAVRPEGSVSTLKIQRTERGDSAVYLCASSLTSGGSSYNEQFFGPGTRLTVL.

This chain connects TRBV29-1 to TRBJ2-5; 7 bases align to TRBD2. Germline CDR1 SQVTM, CDR2 ANQGSEA. V shed 8 bases, J shed 4 bases, and the junction held 10 bases outside the gene matches. The CDR3 extends over 13 amino acids. CDR3: CSTLTGGRETQYF. CDR3 bases: TGCAGCACCCTAACCGGGGGGAGAGAGACCCAGTACTTC.

Only a few counts were recorded for this clone. The chain uses TRBV4-2 and TRBJ2-7, with 9 bases identical to TRBD1. With V trimmed by 3 bases and J by 5 bases, 5 bases remained unmatched. This CDR3 contains 14 residues. CDR1 and CDR2 (germline): LGHNA, YNFKEQ. The DNA of the CDR3 is TGTGCCAGCAGCCAGGACAGGGGAAGGGACGAGCAGTACTTC. Residues: CASSQDRGRDEQYF.

By share of the sample, this clone is medium-sized (0.01 to 0.1%). V gene TRBV27 combines with J gene TRBJ2-7, with 8 bases fitting TRBD2. The germline V gene has CDR1 MNHEY and CDR2 SMNVEV (reference sequence). Unmatched junction bases numbered 5, after V lost 2 bases and J lost 8 bases. The CDR3 totals 13 residues. The CDR3 DNA reads as TGTGCCAGCAGTTTACGGGGGGGGGAAAAGCAGTACTTC. Protein product: CASSLRGGEKQYF.

This clone came up a few times. The V call is TRBV19, the J call TRBJ1-2; 8 positions agree with TRBD1. In germline, CDR1 is LNHDA, CDR2 SQIVND (reference sequence). V lost 9 bases, J lost 8 bases, and 5 bases stayed unmatched. This CDR3 spans 11 amino acids. For the CDR3, the DNA is TGTGCCAGCACACAGGGGGAAGGCTACACCTTC. Translating gives CASTQGEGYTF.

The chain joins TRBV5-6 to TRBJ2-3; no firm D call. CDR3 size: 14 residues. V was pared by 4 bases and J by 2 bases, with 11 bases between. Germline loops: CDR1 SGHDT, CDR2 YYEEEE. The chain's CDR3 is CASSATLPTDTQYF. The CDR3 DNA reads as TGTGCCAGCAGCGCGACTTTACCCACAGATACGCAGTATTTT. The full variable domain, in which reference TRBV5-6 and TRBJ2-3 provide the parts outside the CDR3, is DAGVTQSPTHLIKTRGQQVTLRCSPKSGHDTVSWYQQALGQGPQFIFQYYEEEERQRGNFPDRFSGHQFPNYSSELNVNALLLGDSALYLCASSATLPTDTQYFGPGTRLTVL.

The chain couples TRBV12-1 to TRBJ1-2; no DNA check was done on the table's D call, TRBD1. TRBV12-1 is a pseudogene segment. The CDR3 is made up of 13 amino acids. The CDR3 here is CASSSVPGQGFTF. As DNA, the CDR3 is TGTGCCAGCAGCTCCGTCCCGGGACAGGGGTTCACCTTC.

The chain couples TRBV5-4 to TRBJ2-7; D possibly corresponds to TRBD2 (6 bases). Germline loops: CDR1 SGHNT, CDR2 YYREEE (reference sequence). Trimming pared 4 bases from V and 6 bases from J, leaving 20 bases between. The CDR3 runs 15 residues. The CDR3 sequence is CASSPERREPSEQYF. The CDR3 nucleotides read TGTGCCAGCAGCCCAGAACGGCGGGAACCGAGCGAGCAGTACTTC.

V and J are TRBV30 and TRBJ1-2; 10 nucleotides align to TRBD1. Germline CDR1 GTSNPN, CDR2 SVGIG (reference sequence). V dropped 7 bases and J dropped 7; count of bases not matched to a gene: 6. CDR3 size: 12 residues. DNA for the CDR3: TGTGCCTACAAGACAGGGGGCGGTGGCTACACCTTC. Protein sequence: CAYKTGGGGYTF.

This clone was seen a handful of times. This chain joins TRBV29-1 and TRBJ2-1; 8 nucleotides agree with TRBD1. CDR1 is SQVTM, CDR2 ANQGSEA, per germline. CDR3 size: 16 residues. The junction had 11 bases not matched to a gene; V was cut back by 4 bases and J by 3 bases. In nucleotides, the CDR3 is TGCAGCGTTGTGGGGACTGACAGGGGCGACTACAATGAGCAGTTCTTC. Translating it yields CSVVGTDRGDYNEQFF.

This chain uses TRBV5-4 with TRBJ2-3; TRBD1 might be the D (7 bases). Trimming left V 4 bases short and J 14 bases short, with 26 bases between. CDR3 length: 15 residues. CDR1 and CDR2 from the germline V gene are SGHNT and YYREEE (reference sequence). The CDR3 sequence: CASSSVPGGLKGWYF. CDR3 nucleotides: TGTGCCAGCAGCAGTGTACCAGGGGGACTGAAGGGATGGTATTTT.

CDR3 DNA: TGTGCCAGCAGCCTAAGTGGAGATACGCAGTATTTT. Its protein product is CASSLSGDTQYF. The chain has TRBV11-3 and TRBJ2-3; D uncertain. CDR1 and CDR2 (germline): SGHNT, YENEEA. V was pared by 5 bases and J by 5 bases, with 8 bases between. This CDR3 is built from 12 residues.

The rearrangement joins TRBV2 to TRBJ1-1, with a tentative D call TRBD1 (5 bases). Germline loops: CDR1 SNHLY, CDR2 FYNNEI. CDR3 length: 14 amino acids. Trimming left V 7 bases short and J 2 bases short, with 14 bases between. The CDR3 protein is CASKSQGRNTEAFF. CDR3 DNA sequence: TGTGCCAGCAAGTCCCAGGGAAGAAACACTGAAGCTTTCTTT.

This rearrangement joins TRBV5-4 to TRBJ2-5, with D perhaps matching TRBD2 (6 bases). Germline-derived CDR1 and CDR2 are SGHNT and YYREEE (reference sequence). Trimming removed 3 bases from V and 5 bases from J, with 11 bases in between. The CDR3 is 13 residues long. This chain's CDR3 is CASSYRDWETQYF. The CDR3 DNA is TGTGCCAGCAGCTACCGGGACTGGGAGACCCAGTACTTC.

The chain couples TRBV15 to TRBJ1-2, with a weak D call TRBD1 (6 bases). The CDR3 length is 16 residues. The germline CDR1 and CDR2 sequences are LNHNV and YYDKDF (reference sequence). Trimming removed 3 bases from V and 3 bases from J, with 17 bases in between. Here the CDR3 reads CATSRAAGGAHYGYTF. CDR3 bases: TGTGCCACCAGCAGGGCGGCGGGGGGCGCGCACTATGGCTACACCTTC.

In this sample, this clone turned up once. This chain joins TRBV5-8 and TRBJ2-3, with 9 positions matching TRBD1. The CDR3 contains 14 residues. Germline V gene lookup returns CDR1 SGHTS and CDR2 YDEGEE. The trim removed 2 bases at V and 9 bases at J, leaving 7 bases unmatched. CDR3 sequence (DNA): TGTGCCAGCAGCTTCGGTCCTGGGACAGGGACGCAGTATTTT. Protein sequence: CASSFGPGTGTQYF.

In this sample, this clone turned up a few times. The chain carries TRBV7-9 and TRBJ2-3, with D possibly TRBD1 on 6 matching bases. The CDR3 runs to 11 residues. Germline V lookup: CDR1 SEHNR, CDR2 FQNEAQ (reference sequence). Trimming removed 8 bases from V and 13 bases from J, with 16 bases in between. CDR3 sequence reads: CASGTGLLEYF. CDR3 coding DNA: TGTGCCAGCGGCACAGGGCTTCTTGAGTATTTT.

The genes are TRBV10-2 and TRBJ2-7; 7 bases fit TRBD2. CDR3 length: 14 residues. Looked up from germline, CDR1 is WSHSY and CDR2 is SAAADI. Trimming at V came to 5 bases and at J to 1 base, leaving 5 bases not matched to a gene. CDR3 residues: CASSNGSGSYEQYF. CDR3 sequence (DNA): TGCGCCAGCAGTAATGGTAGCGGGTCCTACGAGCAGTACTTC.

The gene calls are TRBV7-9 and TRBJ2-3, with 7 bases lining up with TRBD2. The CDR3 sequence is 16 residues long. V gave up 3 bases and J gave up 0 bases; unmatched junction bases: 6. Per germline, CDR1 SEHNR and CDR2 FQNEAQ (reference sequence). The chain's CDR3 is CASSFLRETSTDTQYF. The CDR3, as DNA: TGTGCCAGCAGCTTCTTGCGGGAGACAAGCACAGATACGCAGTATTTT.

The V and J genes are TRBV7-3 and TRBJ2-2; D is perhaps TRBD2 (6 bases). Deletions cut 1 base from V and 5 bases from J, with 8 bases between. Per the germline V gene, CDR1 is SGHTA and CDR2 is FQGTGA. The CDR3 extends over 14 amino acids. The CDR3 here is CASSLIGGTGELFF. The CDR3 region has the DNA TGTGCCAGCAGCTTAATCGGGGGTACCGGGGAGCTGTTTTTT. The full variable domain, rest sourced from reference TRBV7-3 and TRBJ2-2, is GAGVSQTPSNKVTEKGKYVELRCDPISGHTALYWYRQSLGQGPEFLIYFQGTGAADDSGLPNDRFFAVRPEGSVSTLKIQRTERGDSAVYLCASSLIGGTGELFFGEGSRLTVL.

The rearrangement uses TRBV4-1 and TRBJ2-2; TRBD2 matches at 7 bases. With 1 base clipped from V and 7 bases from J, the junction kept 15 bases outside the gene matches. The CDR3 loop spans 18 amino acids. The germline V gene encodes CDR1 MGHRA and CDR2 YSYEKL. CDR3 DNA: TGCGCCAGCAGCCAAGGGGGGGGAGGCCGTGTCACGAGCGGGGAGCTGTTTTTT. Protein: CASSQGGGGRVTSGELFF.

The V gene is TRBV11-2, the J gene TRBJ2-3; 11 bases are shared with TRBD2. This CDR3 is 14 amino acids long. Looked up from germline, CDR1 is SGHAT and CDR2 is FQNNGV. After removal of 5 bases from V and 8 bases from J, the junction contained 6 bases not matched to a gene. The CDR3 region is CASSPGLAGGTQYF. For the CDR3, the DNA is TGTGCCAGCAGCCCCGGGCTAGCGGGGGGTACGCAGTATTTT. The full variable domain, in which reference TRBV11-2 and TRBJ2-3 provide the parts outside the CDR3, is EAGVAQSPRYKIIEKRQSVAFWCNPISGHATLYWYQQILGQGPKLLIQFQNNGVVDDSQLPKDRFSAERLKGVDSTLKIQPAKLEDSAVYLCASSPGLAGGTQYFGPGTRLTVL.

This clone rates as medium-sized. This sequence joins TRBV7-8 and TRBJ2-7; 9 nucleotides align to TRBD1. This CDR3 has 16 amino acids. The junction had 6 bases not matched to a gene; V was cut back by 0 bases and J by 3 bases. The germline CDR1 and CDR2 sequences are SGHVS and FQNEAQ. CDR3 DNA: TGTGCCAGCAGCTTAGCCGGGACAGGGAGTTTCTACGAGCAGTACTTC. It yields the protein CASSLAGTGSFYEQYF.

This clone was counted a few times. This chain links TRBV4-2 with TRBJ2-3, with a possible D match to TRBD2 (5 bases). Germline values: CDR1 LGHNA, CDR2 YNFKEQ. The CDR3 has 15 residues. V lost 5 bases, J lost 6 bases, and 18 bases lay in between. The CDR3 DNA reads TGTGCCAGCAGCTTGACCTTGAAGACTACCGATACGCAGTATTTT. It codes for CASSLTLKTTDTQYF.

V usage is TRBV12-5 and J usage is TRBJ2-2; TRBD2 might be the D (5 bases). Trimming removed 3 bases from V and 6 bases from J, with 17 bases in between. Per germline, CDR1 LGHNT and CDR2 FRNRAP. The CDR3 extends over 16 amino acids. The CDR3, as DNA: TGTGCTAGTGGTTTCTCGCTAGCTAATGCCGCCGGGGAGCTGTTTTTT. It translates to CASGFSLANAAGELFF.

CDR3 nucleotides: TGTGCCAGCAGACGGACAGGGGGTACTGAGCAGTTCTTC. This gives the protein CASRRTGGTEQFF. V is TRBV27 and J is TRBJ2-1; 10 bases are shared with TRBD1. The V gene end was trimmed by 6 bases and the J gene end by 9 bases; junction bases not matched to a gene: 5. This CDR3 has 13 amino acids. Germline V gives CDR1 MNHEY, CDR2 SMNVEV (reference sequence).

The chain joins TRBV7-6 to TRBJ1-2; TRBD1 is a possible D gene (5 bases). V shed 5 bases and J shed 3 bases, with 13 bases lying between them. In germline, CDR1 is SGHVS, CDR2 FNYEAQ. The CDR3 runs 14 residues. CDR3 in amino acids: CASSPRGEDYGYTF. The CDR3 bases are TGTGCCAGCAGCCCACGGGGGGAGGACTATGGCTACACCTTC.

The CDR3 coding sequence is TGTGCCAGCAGGGAGGGACTAGCGGTAGCAGATACGCAGTATTTT. As protein: CASREGLAVADTQYF. This chain joins TRBV7-9 and TRBJ2-3; 11 bases agree with TRBD2. This CDR3 is built from 15 residues. Looked up from germline, CDR1 is SEHNR and CDR2 is FQNEAQ (reference sequence). V lost 6 bases to trimming and J lost 4 bases; unmatched junction nucleotides: 6. Based on the CDR3 plus reference TRBV7-9 and TRBJ2-3, the full variable domain is DTGVSQNPRHKITKRGQNVTFRCDPISEHNRLYWYRQTLGQGPEFLTYFQNEAQLEKSRLLSDRFSAERPKGSFSTLEIQRTEQGDSAMYLCASREGLAVADTQYFGPGTRLTVL.